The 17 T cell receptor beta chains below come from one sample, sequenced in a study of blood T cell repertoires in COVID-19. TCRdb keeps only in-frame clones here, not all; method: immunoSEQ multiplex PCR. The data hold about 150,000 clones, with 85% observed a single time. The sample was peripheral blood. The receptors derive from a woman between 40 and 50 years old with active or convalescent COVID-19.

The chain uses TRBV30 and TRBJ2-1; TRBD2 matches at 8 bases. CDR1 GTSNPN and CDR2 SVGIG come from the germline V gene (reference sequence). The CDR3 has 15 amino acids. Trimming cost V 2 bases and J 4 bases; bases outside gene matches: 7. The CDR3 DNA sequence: TGTGCCTGGAGTACCCTAGCGGGTTTTTACAATGAGCAGTTCTTC. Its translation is CAWSTLAGFYNEQFF.

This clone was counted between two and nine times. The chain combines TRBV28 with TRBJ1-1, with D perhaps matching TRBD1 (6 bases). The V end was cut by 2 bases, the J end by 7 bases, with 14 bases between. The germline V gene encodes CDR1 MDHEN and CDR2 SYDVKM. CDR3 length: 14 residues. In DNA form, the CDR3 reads TGTGCCAGCAGTTTAGGGGGGGCAGGTGATGAAGCTTTCTTT. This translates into CASSLGGAGDEAFF.

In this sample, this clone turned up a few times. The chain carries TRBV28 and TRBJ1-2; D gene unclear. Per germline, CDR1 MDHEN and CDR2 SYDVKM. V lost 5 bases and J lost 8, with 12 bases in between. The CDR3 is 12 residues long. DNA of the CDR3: TGTGCCAGCAGTCCCGAAGGCAGGGGCTACACCTTC. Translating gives CASSPEGRGYTF.

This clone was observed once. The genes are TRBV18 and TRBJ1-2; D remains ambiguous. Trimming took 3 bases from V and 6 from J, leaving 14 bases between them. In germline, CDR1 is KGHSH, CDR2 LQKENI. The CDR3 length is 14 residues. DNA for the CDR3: TGTGCCAGCTCACCGCGGGCGGGTCTAGATGGCTACACCTTC. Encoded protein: CASSPRAGLDGYTF.

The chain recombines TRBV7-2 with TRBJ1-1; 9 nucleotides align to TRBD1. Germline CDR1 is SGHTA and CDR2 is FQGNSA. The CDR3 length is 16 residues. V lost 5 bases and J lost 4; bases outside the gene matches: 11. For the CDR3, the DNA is TGTGCCAGCAGCCCTACAGGGGGCGTAGGAGTCACTGAAGCTTTCTTT. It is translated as CASSPTGGVGVTEAFF.

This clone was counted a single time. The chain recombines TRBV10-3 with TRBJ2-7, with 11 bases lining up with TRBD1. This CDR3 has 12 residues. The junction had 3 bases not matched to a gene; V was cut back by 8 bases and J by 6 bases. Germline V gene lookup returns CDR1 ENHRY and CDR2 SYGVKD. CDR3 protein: CAIWDRGIEQYF. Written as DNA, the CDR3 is TGTGCCATCTGGGACAGGGGGATCGAGCAGTACTTC.

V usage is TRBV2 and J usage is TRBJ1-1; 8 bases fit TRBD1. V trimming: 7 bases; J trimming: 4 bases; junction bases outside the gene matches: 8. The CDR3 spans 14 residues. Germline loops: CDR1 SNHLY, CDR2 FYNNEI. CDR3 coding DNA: TGTGCCAGCACTACGGACAGGGCGGTCACTGAAGCTTTCTTT. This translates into CASTTDRAVTEAFF.

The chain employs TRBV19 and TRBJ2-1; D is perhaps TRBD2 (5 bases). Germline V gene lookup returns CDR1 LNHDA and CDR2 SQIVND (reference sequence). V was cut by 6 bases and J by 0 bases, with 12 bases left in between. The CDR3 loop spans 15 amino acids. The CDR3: CASRETGTSYNEQFF. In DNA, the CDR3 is TGTGCCAGTAGAGAGACGGGAACCTCCTACAATGAGCAGTTCTTC.

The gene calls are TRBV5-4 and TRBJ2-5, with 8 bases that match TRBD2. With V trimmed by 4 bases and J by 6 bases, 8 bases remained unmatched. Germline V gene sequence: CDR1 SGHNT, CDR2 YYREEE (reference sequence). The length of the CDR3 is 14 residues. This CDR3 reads CASSPRTSRKTQYF. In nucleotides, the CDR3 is TGTGCCAGCAGCCCGAGGACTAGCAGGAAGACCCAGTACTTC.

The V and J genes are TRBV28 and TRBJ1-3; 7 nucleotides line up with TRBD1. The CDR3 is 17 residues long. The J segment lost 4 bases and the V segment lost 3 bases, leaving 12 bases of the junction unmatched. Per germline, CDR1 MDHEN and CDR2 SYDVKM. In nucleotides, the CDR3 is TGTGCCAGCAGTTTCCCACGTACAGGGGAAATCGGAAACACCATATATTTT. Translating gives CASSFPRTGEIGNTIYF.

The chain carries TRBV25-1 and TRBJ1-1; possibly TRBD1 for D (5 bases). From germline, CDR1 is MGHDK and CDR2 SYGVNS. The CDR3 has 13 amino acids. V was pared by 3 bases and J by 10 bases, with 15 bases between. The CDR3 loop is CASSDRQSWGAFF. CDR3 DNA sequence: TGTGCCAGCAGTGATCGACAGTCGTGGGGAGCTTTCTTT.

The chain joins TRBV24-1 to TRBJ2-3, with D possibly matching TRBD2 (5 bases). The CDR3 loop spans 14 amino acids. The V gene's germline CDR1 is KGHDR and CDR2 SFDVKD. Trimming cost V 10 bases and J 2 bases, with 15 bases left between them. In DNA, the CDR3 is TGTGCCACAGCTGGACTCCGACACACAGATACGCAGTATTTT. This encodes CATAGLRHTDTQYF.

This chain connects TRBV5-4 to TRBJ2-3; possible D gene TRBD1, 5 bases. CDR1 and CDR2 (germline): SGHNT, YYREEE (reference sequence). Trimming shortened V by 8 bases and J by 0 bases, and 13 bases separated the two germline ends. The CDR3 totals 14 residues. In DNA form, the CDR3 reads TGTGCCAGTTTCTCAGGGCCTAGCACAGATACGCAGTATTTT. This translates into CASFSGPSTDTQYF. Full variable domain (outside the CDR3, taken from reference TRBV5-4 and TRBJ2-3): ETGVTQSPTHLIKTRGQQVTLRCSSQSGHNTVSWYQQALGQGPQFIFQYYREEENGRGNFPPRFSGLQFPNYSSELNVNALELDDSALYLCASFSGPSTDTQYFGPGTRLTVL.

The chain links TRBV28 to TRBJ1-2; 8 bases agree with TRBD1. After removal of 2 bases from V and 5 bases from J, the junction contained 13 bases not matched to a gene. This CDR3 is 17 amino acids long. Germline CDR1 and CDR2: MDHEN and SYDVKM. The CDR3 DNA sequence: TGTGCCAGCAGTTTAGGTGGGGCAGGGGGCGACGCATATGGCTACACCTTC. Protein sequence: CASSLGGAGGDAYGYTF.

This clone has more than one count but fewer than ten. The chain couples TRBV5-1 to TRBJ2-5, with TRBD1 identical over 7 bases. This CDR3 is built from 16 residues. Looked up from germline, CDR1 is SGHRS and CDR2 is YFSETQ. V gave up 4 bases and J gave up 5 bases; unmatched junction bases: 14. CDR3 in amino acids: CASSRNPVGQKETQYF. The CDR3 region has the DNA TGCGCCAGCAGCCGCAACCCGGTGGGACAGAAGGAGACCCAGTACTTC.

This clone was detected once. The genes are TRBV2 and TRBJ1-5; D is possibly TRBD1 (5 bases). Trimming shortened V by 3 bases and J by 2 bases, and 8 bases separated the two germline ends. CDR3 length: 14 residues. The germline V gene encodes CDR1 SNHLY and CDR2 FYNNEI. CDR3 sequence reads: CASSDRGGNQPQHF. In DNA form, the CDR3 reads TGTGCCAGCAGTGATAGGGGCGGCAATCAGCCCCAGCATTTT. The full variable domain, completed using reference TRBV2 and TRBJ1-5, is EPEVTQTPSHQVTQMGQEVILRCVPISNHLYFYWYRQILGQKVEFLVSFYNNEISEKSEIFDDQFSVERPDGSNFTLKIRSTKLEDSAMYFCASSDRGGNQPQHFGDGTRLSIL.

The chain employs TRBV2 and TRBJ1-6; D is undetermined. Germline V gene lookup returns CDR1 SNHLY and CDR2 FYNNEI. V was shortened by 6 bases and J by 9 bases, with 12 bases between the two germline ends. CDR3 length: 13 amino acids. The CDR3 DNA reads TGTGCCAGCAGCACGGAGGTTAGTTCACCCCTCCACTTT. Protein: CASSTEVSSPLHF.